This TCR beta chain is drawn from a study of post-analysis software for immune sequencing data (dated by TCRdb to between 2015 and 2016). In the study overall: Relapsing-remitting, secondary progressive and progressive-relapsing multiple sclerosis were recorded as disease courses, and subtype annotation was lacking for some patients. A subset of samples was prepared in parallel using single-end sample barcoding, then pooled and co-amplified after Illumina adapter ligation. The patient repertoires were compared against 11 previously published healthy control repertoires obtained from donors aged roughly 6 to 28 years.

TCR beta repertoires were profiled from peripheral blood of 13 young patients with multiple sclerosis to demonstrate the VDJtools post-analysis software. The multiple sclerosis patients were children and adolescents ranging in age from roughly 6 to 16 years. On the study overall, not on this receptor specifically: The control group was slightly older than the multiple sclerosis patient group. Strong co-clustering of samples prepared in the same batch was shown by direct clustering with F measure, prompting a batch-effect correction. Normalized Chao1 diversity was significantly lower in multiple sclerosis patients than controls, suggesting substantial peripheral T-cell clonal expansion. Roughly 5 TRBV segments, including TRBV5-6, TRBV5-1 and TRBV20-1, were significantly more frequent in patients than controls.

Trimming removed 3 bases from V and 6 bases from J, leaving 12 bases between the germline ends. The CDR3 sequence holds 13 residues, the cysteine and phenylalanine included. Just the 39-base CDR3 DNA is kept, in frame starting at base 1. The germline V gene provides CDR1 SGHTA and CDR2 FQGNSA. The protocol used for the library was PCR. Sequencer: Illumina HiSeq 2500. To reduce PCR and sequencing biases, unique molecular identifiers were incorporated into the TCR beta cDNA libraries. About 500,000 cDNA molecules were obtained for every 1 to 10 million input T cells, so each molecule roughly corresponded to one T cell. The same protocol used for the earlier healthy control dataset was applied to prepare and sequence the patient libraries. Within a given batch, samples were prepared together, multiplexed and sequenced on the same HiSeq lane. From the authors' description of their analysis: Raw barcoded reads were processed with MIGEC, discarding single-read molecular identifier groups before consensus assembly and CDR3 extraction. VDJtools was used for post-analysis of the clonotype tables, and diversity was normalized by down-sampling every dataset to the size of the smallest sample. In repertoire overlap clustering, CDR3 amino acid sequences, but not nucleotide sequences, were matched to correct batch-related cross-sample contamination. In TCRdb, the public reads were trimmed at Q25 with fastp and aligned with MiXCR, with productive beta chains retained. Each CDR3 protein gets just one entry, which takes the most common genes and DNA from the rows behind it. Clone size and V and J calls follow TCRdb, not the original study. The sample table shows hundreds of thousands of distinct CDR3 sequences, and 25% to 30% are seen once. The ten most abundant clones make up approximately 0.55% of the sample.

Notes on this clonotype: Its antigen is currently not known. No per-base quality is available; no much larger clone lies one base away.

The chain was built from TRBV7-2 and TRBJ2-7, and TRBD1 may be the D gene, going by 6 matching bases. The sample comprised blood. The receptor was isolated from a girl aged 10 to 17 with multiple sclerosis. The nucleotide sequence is TGTGCCAGCAGCTTTCGACAGGTGGCCGAGCAGTACTTC. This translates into CASSFRQVAEQYF.